This T cell receptor beta chain was sequenced for a study of tumor-infiltrating lymphocytes in primary liver carcinoma. Total RNA and DNA came together from 20-30 mg of bulk tissue without cell sorting. All tumor samples contained more than 90% viable tumor cells. About this clonotype itself: Since no conserved phenylalanine or tryptophan closes the CDR3, a read error is the likely cause.

CDR1 and CDR2 from the germline V gene are SGHKS and YYEKEE (reference sequence). The CDR3 runs to 16 residues. The trim removed 0 bases at V and 2 bases at J, leaving 7 bases unmatched. The authors made TCR beta cDNA from around 500 ng total RNA with a constant-region primer. A slightly modified ARM-PCR protocol with three nested multiplex PCR rounds produced these TCR beta libraries. Primers for the first two PCR rounds were TRBV1-TRBV30 forward primers and a C-beta reverse primer (approximately 10 cycles per round). Each CDR3 protein is one row after TCRdb ran MiXCR on the multiplex PCR reads. The sample yields 55,000 to 70,000 distinct CDR3 sequences, less than 75% seen once.

The specimen sequenced was liver tumor tissue from sampling region 2. Subset here: tumor region T2, inferior pole. This sequence joins TRBV5-5 and TRBJ2-7; TRBD2 matches at 8 bases. This TCR was sampled from a man aged 35-49 years with primary liver carcinoma and hepatitis B virus infection. The CDR3 region has the DNA TGTGCCAGCAGCTTGGCGTCGACTAGCGAAGCCTACGAGCAGTACCTC. Its protein is CASSLASTSEAYEQYL.